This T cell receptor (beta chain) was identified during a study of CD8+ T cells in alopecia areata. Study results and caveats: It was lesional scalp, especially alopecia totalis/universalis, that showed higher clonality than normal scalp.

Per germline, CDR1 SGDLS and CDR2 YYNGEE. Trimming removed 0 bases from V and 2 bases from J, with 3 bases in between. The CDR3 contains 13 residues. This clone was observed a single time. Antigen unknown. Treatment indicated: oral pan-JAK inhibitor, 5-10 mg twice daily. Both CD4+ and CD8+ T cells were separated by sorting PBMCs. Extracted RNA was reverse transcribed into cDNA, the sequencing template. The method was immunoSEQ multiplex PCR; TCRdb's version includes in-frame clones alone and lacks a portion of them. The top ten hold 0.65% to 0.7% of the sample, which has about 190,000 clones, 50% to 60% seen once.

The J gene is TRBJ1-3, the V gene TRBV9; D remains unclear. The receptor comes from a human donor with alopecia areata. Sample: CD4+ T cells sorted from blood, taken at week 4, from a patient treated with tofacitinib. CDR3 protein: CASSVETGNTIYF. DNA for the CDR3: TGTGCCAGCAGCGTAGAAACTGGAAACACCATATATTTT.